This T cell receptor (beta chain) was retrieved from a study of early T cells in non-severe SARS-CoV-2 infection. Study-wide background: Whole-blood bulk RNA, unsorted, was sequenced, and chains were unpaired.

Unique molecular identifiers (one per individual cDNA molecule) were attached. One entry per CDR3 protein, called by TCRdb with MiXCR from the 5' RACE reads. The profile shows roughly 92,000 distinct CDR3 sequences, approximately 12% of them singletons. The V gene's germline CDR1 is MNHEY and CDR2 SMNVEV (reference sequence). This CDR3 comprises 14 residues. V was pared by 5 bases and J by 3 bases, with 10 bases between. This clonotype was found many times. The TCR was taken from an adult who was a healthcare worker with PCR-confirmed SARS-CoV-2 infection or an uninfected control (not recorded which). This chain connects TRBV27 to TRBJ2-2, with a weak D call TRBD1 (5 bases). The specimen was whole blood, collected at baseline. Here the CDR3 reads CASSRDSHTGELFF. CDR3 DNA sequence: TGTGCCAGCAGTAGAGACAGCCACACCGGGGAGCTGTTTTTT.